A single sample is the source of the 9 T cell receptor beta chains below, sequenced in a study of response to subunit inactivated influenza vaccine. From the RT-PCR reads, TCRdb called clonotypes with MiXCR, one entry per CDR3 protein. The sample holds over 400,000 distinct CDR3 sequences, over 10% seen once. This specimen was PBMCs from blood, taken 40 to 50 days after vaccination. These receptor sequences come from a man aged 45 to 65 who received an inactivated influenza vaccine.

A few counts support this clonotype. V is TRBV15 and J is TRBJ1-4; TRBD1 agrees at 10 bases. CDR3 size: 15 residues. Trimming removed 5 bases from V and 7 bases from J; junction bases left unmatched: 7. In germline, CDR1 is LNHNV, CDR2 YYDKDF (reference sequence). The CDR3 DNA reads TGTGCCACCAGCGGGACAGGGGCCCTTCGTGAAAAACTGTTTTTT. It translates to CATSGTGALREKLFF.

In its sample, this clonotype was seen a few times. J is TRBJ1-2 and V is TRBV4-2; unclear D gene. Germline V gives CDR1 LGHNA, CDR2 YNFKEQ. The CDR3 contains 14 residues. Trimming pared 0 bases from V and 6 bases from J, leaving 11 bases between. CDR3 DNA: TGTGCCAGCAGCCAAGATGCGCGCAGCCATGGCTACACCTTC. Translation: CASSQDARSHGYTF.

This clonotype was found many times. The V gene is TRBV10-2, the J gene TRBJ2-3; TRBD2 might be the D (7 bases). CDR3 length: 15 amino acids. From germline, CDR1 is WSHSY and CDR2 SAAADI. V was cut by 8 bases and J by 10 bases, with 25 bases left in between. The DNA for the CDR3 is TGCGCCAGCTCCAGGGAGGGGGGTAAACTGGAGGCGCAGTATTTT. It translates to CASSREGGKLEAQYF.

Here the CDR3 DNA reads TGTGCCAGCAGTTTAAATGAGCAGGGAAAACTGTTTTTT. It encodes CASSLNEQGKLFF. This rearrangement joins TRBV12-3 or TRBV12-4 to TRBJ1-4, with a tentative D call TRBD1 (5 bases). The CDR3 is 13 residues long. Trimming stripped 2 bases from V and 10 bases from J, with 11 bases between.

This clonotype was seen ten or more times. This chain joins TRBV10-3 and TRBJ2-3; D may be TRBD2 (6 bases). V lost 3 bases to trimming and J lost 4 bases, with 14 bases between them. This CDR3 is built from 15 residues. The V gene's germline CDR1 is ENHRY and CDR2 SYGVKD. The CDR3 region is CAISEGGERADTQYF. The CDR3 DNA follows: TGTGCCATCAGTGAAGGAGGGGAGCGCGCAGATACGCAGTATTTT.

In its sample, this clonotype was seen many times. This chain joins TRBV29-1 and TRBJ2-1, with D possibly being TRBD1 or TRBD2 (5 bases each). The CDR3 contains 11 residues. CDR1 is SQVTM, CDR2 ANQGSEA, per germline. The CDR3 nucleotides read TGCGGAGCGGTAGGGGACAATGAGCAGTTCTTC. This sequence encodes CGAVGDNEQFF.

The chain couples TRBV2 to TRBJ2-2; D is unclear. From germline, CDR1 is SNHLY and CDR2 FYNNEI. The CDR3 spans 12 residues. Trimming took off 6 bases at V and 6 bases at J, with 8 bases between the two ends. DNA of the CDR3: TGTGCCAGCAGGTACACCTCCGGGGAGCTGTTTTTT. This encodes CASRYTSGELFF.

This clonotype came up a few times. The chain carries TRBV7-2 and TRBJ2-3, with a possible D match to TRBD2 (5 bases). Trimming removed 2 bases from V and 4 bases from J, with 13 bases in between. The CDR3 loop spans 15 amino acids. Germline CDR1 reads SGHTA; CDR2 reads FQGNSA. The CDR3: CASSLLGSVADTQYF. Here the CDR3 DNA reads TGTGCCAGCAGCTTATTAGGGAGTGTCGCAGATACGCAGTATTTT.

This clonotype was detected ten times or more. The chain employs TRBV2 and TRBJ2-5; 12 bases are shared with TRBD2. The CDR3 has 15 amino acids. V shed 6 bases, J shed 5 bases, and the junction held 7 bases outside the gene matches. Germline-derived CDR1 and CDR2 are SNHLY and FYNNEI. The CDR3 sequence: CASSPGLAGLETQYF. In DNA, the CDR3 is TGTGCCAGCAGCCCGGGACTAGCGGGTCTTGAGACCCAGTACTTC.